This entry features one T cell receptor beta chain sequence. Its specificity is not known. The data stem from a study of beta chain features in type 1 diabetes. Study findings and constraints: Shortening that was moderate but significant affected the TCRB CDR3s of Type 1 diabetes patients in all four CD4+ subsets.

Looked up from germline, CDR1 is KGHSH and CDR2 is LQKENI. This CDR3 is 16 amino acids long. The V segment lost 3 bases and the J segment 0 bases; nucleotides outside the gene matches: 7. Expressed TCRB transcripts were sequenced, since all the RNA that had been isolated was reverse transcribed. Produced via immunoSEQ multiplex PCR; TCRdb's table is partial and in-frame only. The table lists about 140,000 clones, over 8% of them singletons. The sequence came from a woman in her thirties or forties in good health. The sequenced material came from central memory CD4+ T cells from blood. This chain connects TRBV18 to TRBJ2-7; 8 nucleotides agree with TRBD1. CDR3 sequence (DNA): TGTGCCAGCTCACCTTTTAGACAGGGGACCTCCTACGAGCAGTACTTC. Amino acid sequence: CASSPFRQGTSYEQYF.